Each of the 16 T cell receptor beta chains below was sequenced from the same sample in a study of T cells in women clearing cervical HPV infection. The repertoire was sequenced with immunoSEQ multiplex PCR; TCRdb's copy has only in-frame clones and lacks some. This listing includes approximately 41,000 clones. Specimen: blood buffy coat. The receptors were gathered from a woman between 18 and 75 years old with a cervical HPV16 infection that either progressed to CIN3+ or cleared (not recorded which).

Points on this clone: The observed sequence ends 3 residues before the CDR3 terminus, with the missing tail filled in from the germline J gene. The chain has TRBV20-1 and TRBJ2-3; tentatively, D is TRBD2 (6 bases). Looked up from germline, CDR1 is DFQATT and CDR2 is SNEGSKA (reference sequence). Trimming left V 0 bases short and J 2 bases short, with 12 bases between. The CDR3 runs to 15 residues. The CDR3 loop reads CSARDPSVVTDTQYF. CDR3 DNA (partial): TGCAGTGCTAGAGATCCTAGCGTGGTCACAGATACG.

CDR3 amino acids: CASSHQGWTDTQYF. Incomplete CDR3 DNA: TGTGCCAGCAGCCACCAGGGATGGACAGATACG. The chain links TRBV7-3 to TRBJ2-3, with D possibly TRBD1 on 5 matching bases. The CDR3 end lies 3 residues beyond the end of the read and is filled in from the germline J gene. The V end was cut by 5 bases, the J end by 3 bases, with 12 bases between. The CDR3 spans 14 residues. Germline V CDR1 and CDR2: SGHTA, FQGTGA.

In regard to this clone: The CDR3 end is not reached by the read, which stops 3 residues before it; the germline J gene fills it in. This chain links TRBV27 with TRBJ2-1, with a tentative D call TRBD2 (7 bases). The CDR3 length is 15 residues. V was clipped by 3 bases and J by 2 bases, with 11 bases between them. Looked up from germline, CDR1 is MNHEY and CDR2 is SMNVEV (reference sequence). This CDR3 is CASSFRGGTYNEQFF. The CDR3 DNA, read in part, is TGTGCCAGCAGTTTTCGCGGGGGCACCTACAATGAG.

The CDR3 sequence is CASHRGLSSYEQYF. Incomplete CDR3 DNA: TGTGCCAGCCACAGGGGACTCAGCTCCTACGAG. V usage is TRBV2 and J usage is TRBJ2-7, with D perhaps TRBD1 (7 bases). The read falls 3 residues short of the CDR3 end, and the missing part is taken from the germline J gene. Germline CDR1 SNHLY, CDR2 FYNNEI. Trimming left V 8 bases short and J 0 bases short, with 14 bases between. This CDR3 is built from 14 residues.

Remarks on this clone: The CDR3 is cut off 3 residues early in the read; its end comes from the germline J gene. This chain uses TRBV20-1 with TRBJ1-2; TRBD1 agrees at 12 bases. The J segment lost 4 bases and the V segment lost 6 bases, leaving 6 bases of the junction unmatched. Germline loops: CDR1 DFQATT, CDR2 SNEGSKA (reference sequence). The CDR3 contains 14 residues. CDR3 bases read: TGCAGTGCAAGGGACAGGGGGCGAAGCTATGGC. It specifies CSARDRGRSYG. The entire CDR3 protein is CSARDRGRSYGYTF.

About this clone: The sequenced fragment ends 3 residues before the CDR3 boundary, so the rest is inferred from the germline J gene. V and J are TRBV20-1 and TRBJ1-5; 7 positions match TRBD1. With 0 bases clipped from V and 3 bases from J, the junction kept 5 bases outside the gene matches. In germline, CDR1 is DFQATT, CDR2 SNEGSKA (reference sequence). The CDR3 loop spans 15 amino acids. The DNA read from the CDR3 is TGCAGTGCTAGAGAGACAGGGCTCGTCAATCAGCCC. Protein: CSARETGLVNQP. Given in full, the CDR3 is CSARETGLVNQPQHF.

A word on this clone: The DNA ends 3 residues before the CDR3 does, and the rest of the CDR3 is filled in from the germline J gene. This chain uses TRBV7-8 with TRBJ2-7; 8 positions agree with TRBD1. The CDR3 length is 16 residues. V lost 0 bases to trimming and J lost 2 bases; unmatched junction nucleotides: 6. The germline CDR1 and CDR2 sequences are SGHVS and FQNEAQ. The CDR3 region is CASSLARIRGPYEQYF. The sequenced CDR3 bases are TGTGCCAGCAGCTTAGCTCGGATCAGGGGGCCCTACGAG.

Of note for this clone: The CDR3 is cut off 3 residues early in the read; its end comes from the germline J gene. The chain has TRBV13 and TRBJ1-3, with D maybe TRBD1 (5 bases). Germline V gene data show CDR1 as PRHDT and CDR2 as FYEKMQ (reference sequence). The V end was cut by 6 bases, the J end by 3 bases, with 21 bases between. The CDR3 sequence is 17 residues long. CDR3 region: CASRSQNLTGFGNTIYF. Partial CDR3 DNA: TGTGCCAGCAGAAGTCAAAATCTAACAGGTTTTGGAAACACC.

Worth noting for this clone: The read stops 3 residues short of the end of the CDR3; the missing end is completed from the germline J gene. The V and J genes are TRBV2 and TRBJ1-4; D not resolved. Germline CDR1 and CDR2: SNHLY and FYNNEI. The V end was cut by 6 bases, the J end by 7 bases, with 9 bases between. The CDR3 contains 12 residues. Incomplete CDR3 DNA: TGTGCCAGCAGACGTTCGGGTGAAAAA. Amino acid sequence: CASRRSGEK. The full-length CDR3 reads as CASRRSGEKLFF.

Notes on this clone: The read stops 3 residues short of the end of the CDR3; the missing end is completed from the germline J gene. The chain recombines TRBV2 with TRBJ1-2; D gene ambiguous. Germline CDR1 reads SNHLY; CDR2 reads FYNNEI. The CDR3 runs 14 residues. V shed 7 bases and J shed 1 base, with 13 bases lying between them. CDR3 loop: CASTPRVNNYGYTF. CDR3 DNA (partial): TGTGCCAGCACCCCCAGAGTGAATAACTATGGC.

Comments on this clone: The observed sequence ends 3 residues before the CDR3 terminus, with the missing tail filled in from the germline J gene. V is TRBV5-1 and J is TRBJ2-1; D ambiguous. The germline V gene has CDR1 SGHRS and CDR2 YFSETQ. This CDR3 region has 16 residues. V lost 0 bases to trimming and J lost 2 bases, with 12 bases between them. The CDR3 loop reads CASSLAEATAYNEQFF. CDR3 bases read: TGCGCCAGCAGCTTGGCCGAAGCCACAGCCTACAATGAG.

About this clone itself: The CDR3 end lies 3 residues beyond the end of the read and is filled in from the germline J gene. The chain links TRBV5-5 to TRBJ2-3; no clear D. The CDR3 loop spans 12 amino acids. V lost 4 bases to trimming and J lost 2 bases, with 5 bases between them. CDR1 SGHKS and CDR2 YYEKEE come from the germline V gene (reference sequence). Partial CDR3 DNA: TGTGCCAGCAGCCCCTACACAGATACG. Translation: CASSPYTDT. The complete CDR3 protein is CASSPYTDTQYF. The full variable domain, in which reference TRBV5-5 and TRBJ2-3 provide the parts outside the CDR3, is DAGVTQSPTHLIKTRGQQVTLRCSPISGHKSVSWYQQVLGQGPQFIFQYYEKEERGRGNFPDRFSARQFPNYSSELNVNALLLGDSALYLCASSPYTDTQYFGPGTRLTVL.

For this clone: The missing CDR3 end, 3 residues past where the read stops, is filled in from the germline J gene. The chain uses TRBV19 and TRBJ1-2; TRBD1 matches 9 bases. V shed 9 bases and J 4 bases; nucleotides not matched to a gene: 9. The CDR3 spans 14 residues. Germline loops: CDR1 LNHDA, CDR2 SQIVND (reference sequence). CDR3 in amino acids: CASQLRDRAYGYTF. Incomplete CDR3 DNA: TGTGCCAGCCAACTTAGGGACAGGGCCTATGGC.

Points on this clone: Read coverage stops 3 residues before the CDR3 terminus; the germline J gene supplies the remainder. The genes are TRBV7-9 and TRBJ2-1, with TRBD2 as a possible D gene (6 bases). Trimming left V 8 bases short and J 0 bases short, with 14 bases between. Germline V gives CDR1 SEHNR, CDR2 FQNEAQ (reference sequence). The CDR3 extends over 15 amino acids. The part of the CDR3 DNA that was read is TGTGCCAGCTGTCTAGCGCTGATCTCCTACAATGAG. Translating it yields CASCLALISYNE. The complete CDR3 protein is CASCLALISYNEQFF.

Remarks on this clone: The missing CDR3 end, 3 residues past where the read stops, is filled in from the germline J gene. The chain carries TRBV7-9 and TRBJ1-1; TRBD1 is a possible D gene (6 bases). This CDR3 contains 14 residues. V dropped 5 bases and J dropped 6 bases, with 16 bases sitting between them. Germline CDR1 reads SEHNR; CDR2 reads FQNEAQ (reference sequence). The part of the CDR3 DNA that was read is TGTGCCAGCAGCCTATCTTACAGGGACCCTGAA. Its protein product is CASSLSYRDPE. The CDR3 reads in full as CASSLSYRDPEAFF.

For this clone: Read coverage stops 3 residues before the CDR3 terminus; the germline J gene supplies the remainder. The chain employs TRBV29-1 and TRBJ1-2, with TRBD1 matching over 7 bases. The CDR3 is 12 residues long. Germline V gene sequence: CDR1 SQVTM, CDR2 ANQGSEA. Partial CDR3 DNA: TGCAGCGTGGGACAGCTATCGGAGGGC. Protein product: CSVGQLSEG. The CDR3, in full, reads CSVGQLSEGYTF.